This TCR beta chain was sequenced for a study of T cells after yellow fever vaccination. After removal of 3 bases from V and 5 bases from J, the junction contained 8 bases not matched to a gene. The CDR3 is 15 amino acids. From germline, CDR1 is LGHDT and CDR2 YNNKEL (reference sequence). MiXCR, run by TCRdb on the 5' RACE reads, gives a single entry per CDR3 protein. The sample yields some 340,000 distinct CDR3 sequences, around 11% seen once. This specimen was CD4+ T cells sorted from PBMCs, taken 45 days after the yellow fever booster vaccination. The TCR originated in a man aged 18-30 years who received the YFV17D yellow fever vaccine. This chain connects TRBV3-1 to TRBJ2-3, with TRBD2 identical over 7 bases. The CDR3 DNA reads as TGTGCCAGCAGCCAGGCGGCGGGGAGGGGAGATACGCAGTATTTT. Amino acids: CASSQAAGRGDTQYF.